This T cell receptor (beta chain) came from a study of blood T cell repertoires in COVID-19. Whole-study context: Some COVID-19 samples were acute and others convalescent; all came from the United States, Italy and Spain. PBMCs, B-cell-depleted T cells, or T cells were the source of the cDNA or gDNA that made up the material.

Original handling: Reference gene primers were amplified, and this amplification served to estimate nucleated cell counts. The table came from immunoSEQ multiplex PCR; TCRdb's copy has only in-frame clones and leaves some out. V and J calls and clone size follow that table, whereas D and trimming were derived from the DNA. This sample has some 200,000 clones, with approximately 80% found just once. This clonotype was sampled from a woman older than 75 with active or convalescent COVID-19. The sequencing sample was made of peripheral blood.

The CDR3 nucleotides read TGCAGCGTTGATTCAGGGGTGACGACCCAGTACTTC. Its protein product is CSVDSGVTTQYF. The chain employs TRBV29-1 and TRBJ2-5; tentatively, D is TRBD1 (6 bases). Deletions cut 3 bases from V and 7 bases from J, with 12 bases between. The length of the CDR3 is 12 residues. Germline CDR1 reads SQVTM; CDR2 reads ANQGSEA.